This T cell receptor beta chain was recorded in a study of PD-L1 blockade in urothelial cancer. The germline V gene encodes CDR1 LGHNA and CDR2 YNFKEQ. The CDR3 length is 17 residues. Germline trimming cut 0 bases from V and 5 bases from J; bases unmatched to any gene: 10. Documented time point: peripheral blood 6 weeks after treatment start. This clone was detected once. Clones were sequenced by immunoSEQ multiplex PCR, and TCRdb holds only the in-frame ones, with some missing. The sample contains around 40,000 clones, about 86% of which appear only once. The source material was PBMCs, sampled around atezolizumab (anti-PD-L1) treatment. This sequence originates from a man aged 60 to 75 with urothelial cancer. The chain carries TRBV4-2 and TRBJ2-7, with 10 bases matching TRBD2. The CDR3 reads CASSQDLQAGGSHEQYF. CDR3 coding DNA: TGTGCCAGCAGCCAAGATTTACAAGCGGGAGGGTCCCACGAGCAGTACTTC.